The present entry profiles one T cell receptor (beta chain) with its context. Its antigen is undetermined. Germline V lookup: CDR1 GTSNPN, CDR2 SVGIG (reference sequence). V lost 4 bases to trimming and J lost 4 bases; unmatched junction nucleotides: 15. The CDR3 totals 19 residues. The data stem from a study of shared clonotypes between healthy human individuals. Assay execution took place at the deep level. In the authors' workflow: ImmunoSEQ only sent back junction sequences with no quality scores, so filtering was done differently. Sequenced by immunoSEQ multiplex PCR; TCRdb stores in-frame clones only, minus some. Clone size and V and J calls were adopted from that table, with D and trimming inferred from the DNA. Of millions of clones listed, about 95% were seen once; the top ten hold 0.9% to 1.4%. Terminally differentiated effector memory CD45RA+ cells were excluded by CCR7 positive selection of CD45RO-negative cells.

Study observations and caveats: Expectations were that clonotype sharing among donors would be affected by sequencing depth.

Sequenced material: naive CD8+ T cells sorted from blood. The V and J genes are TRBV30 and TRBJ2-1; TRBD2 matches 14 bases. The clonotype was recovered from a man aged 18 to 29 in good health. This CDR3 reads CAWNGAGGLAGGRYNEQFF. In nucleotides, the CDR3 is TGTGCCTGGAATGGGGCGGGAGGACTAGCGGGAGGAAGGTACAATGAGCAGTTCTTC.